The 20 T cell receptor beta chains below were found in one sample sequenced in a study of control samples from healthy donors and cancer patients. Only in-frame clones appear in the TCRdb table, and some are missing; sequencing was by immunoSEQ multiplex PCR. The sample contains 140,000 or so clones, 85% to 95% of which appear only once. Input material: PBMCs. Receptors were obtained from a man aged 60-69 years with colorectal cancer.

The gene calls are TRBV6-1 and TRBJ1-1; D perhaps matches TRBD1 (5 bases). This CDR3 has 17 amino acids. Deletions cut 2 bases from V and 1 base from J, with 17 bases between. Germline V gene sequence: CDR1 MNHNS, CDR2 SASEGT. Here the CDR3 DNA reads TGTGCCAGCAGTGAACAGGGATGGAGCATCCGGAACACTGAAGCTTTCTTT. Encoded protein: CASSEQGWSIRNTEAFF.

The chain carries TRBV7-2 and TRBJ2-3, with a tentative D call TRBD1 (5 bases). Germline-derived CDR1 and CDR2 are SGHTA and FQGNSA. The CDR3 runs to 15 residues. The V end lost 2 bases, the J end lost 1 base, and 10 bases lay between the germline ends. CDR3 DNA: TGTGCCAGCAGCTTACAGGGAACCCGCACAGATACGCAGTATTTT. Protein product: CASSLQGTRTDTQYF.

Only one count was recorded for this clone. This chain joins TRBV21-1 and TRBJ2-3; the DNA was not used to check the table's D call, TRBD1. TRBV21-1 is flagged as a pseudogene. CDR3 size: 14 residues. In DNA, the CDR3 is TGTGCCAGCAGCAAAGAGTCCAGATCAGATACGCAGTATTTT. It translates to CASSKESRSDTQYF.

The chain employs TRBV11-2 and TRBJ1-6; unclear D gene. With 0 bases removed from V and 9 bases from J, the gap between germline ends came to 3 bases. Per germline, CDR1 SGHAT and CDR2 FQNNGV. This CDR3 contains 12 residues. CDR3: CASSLERSPLHF. The DNA for the CDR3 is TGTGCCAGCAGCTTAGAACGTTCACCCCTCCACTTT. Full variable domain (missing parts from reference TRBV11-2 and TRBJ1-6): EAGVAQSPRYKIIEKRQSVAFWCNPISGHATLYWYQQILGQGPKLLIQFQNNGVVDDSQLPKDRFSAERLKGVDSTLKIQPAKLEDSAVYLCASSLERSPLHFGNGTRLTVT.

This chain connects TRBV29-1 to TRBJ1-1; D is unresolved. The CDR3 is 13 residues long. Germline-derived CDR1 and CDR2 are SQVTM and ANQGSEA. Trimming cost V 0 bases and J 1 base, with 6 bases left between them. For the CDR3, the DNA is TGCAGCGTTGAAGATCCACGGAACACTGAAGCTTTCTTT. Encoded protein: CSVEDPRNTEAFF.

Remarks on this clone: A read error may produce the germline difference seen at one junction end. The chain combines TRBV6-5 with TRBJ1-2; maybe TRBD1 (6 bases). This CDR3 is 14 amino acids long. Per the germline V gene, CDR1 is MNHEY and CDR2 is SVGAGI. Written as DNA, the CDR3 is TGTGCCAGCAGTTACCTACCCGGGGGCTATGGCCACACCTTC. Translated: CASSYLPGGYGHTF.

This rearrangement joins TRBV3-1 (or the pseudogene TRBV3-2) to TRBJ2-5, with TRBD2 identical over 10 bases. CDR3 length: 16 amino acids. Unmatched junction bases numbered 6, after V lost 4 bases and J lost 1 base. Germline CDR1 LGHDT, CDR2 YNNKEL (reference sequence). This CDR3 reads CASSPILAGVQETQYF. The DNA for the CDR3 is TGTGCCAGCAGCCCTATTCTAGCGGGGGTCCAAGAGACCCAGTACTTC.

This chain joins TRBV14 and TRBJ1-4; 7 positions match TRBD1. The CDR3 length is 19 residues. CDR1 SGHDN and CDR2 FVKESK come from the germline V gene. J gave up 6 bases and V 0 bases, and 16 bases lay outside the gene matches. CDR3 region: CASSQDDGQVLGRYEKLFF. For the CDR3, the DNA is TGTGCCAGCAGCCAAGATGATGGACAGGTACTAGGGAGGTATGAAAAACTGTTTTTT.

The rearrangement uses TRBV5-1 and TRBJ1-6; D not certain. The CDR3 has 17 amino acids. V lost 4 bases and J lost 0, with 14 bases in between. Germline V lookup: CDR1 SGHRS, CDR2 YFSETQ. CDR3 bases: TGCGCCAGCAGCCCGAGAGGGCCGGACTCCTATAATTCACCCCTCCACTTT. It translates to CASSPRGPDSYNSPLHF.

The rearrangement joins TRBV7-9 to TRBJ1-4; no clear D gene. The CDR3 has 13 residues. The germline CDR1 and CDR2 sequences are SEHNR and FQNEAQ (reference sequence). V was clipped by 5 bases and J by 7 bases, with 11 bases between them. The DNA of the CDR3 is TGTGCCAGCAGCCGCGACGGCGGTGAAAAACTGTTTTTT. Its translation: CASSRDGGEKLFF.

The CDR3: CASSLPTGYGGYTF. The DNA of the CDR3 is TGTGCCAGCAGCCTACCAACAGGGTACGGTGGCTACACCTTC. This rearrangement joins TRBV3-1 (or the pseudogene TRBV3-2) to TRBJ1-2; tentatively, D is TRBD1 (6 bases). Trimming took 4 bases from V and 7 from J, leaving 16 bases between them. Germline V gives CDR1 LGHDT, CDR2 YNNKEL (reference sequence). This CDR3 spans 14 amino acids.

V is TRBV5-4 and J is TRBJ1-1; D is perhaps TRBD1 (5 bases). The germline gives CDR1 SGHNT, CDR2 YYREEE (reference sequence). The CDR3 runs 15 residues. Trimming removed 3 bases from V and 2 bases from J, with 14 bases in between. The CDR3 DNA follows: TGTGCCAGCAGCTCGCGGACGGGGGGAAACACTGAAGCTTTCTTT. Residues: CASSSRTGGNTEAFF.

This clone was counted a few times. The rearrangement links TRBV19 to TRBJ1-2; D not certain. The CDR3 sequence is 13 residues long. Germline V CDR1 and CDR2: LNHDA, SQIVND (reference sequence). V was pared by 6 bases and J by 5 bases, with 13 bases between. The CDR3 here is CASRKDTIYGYTF. The CDR3 coding sequence is TGTGCCAGTAGGAAAGATACGATTTATGGCTACACCTTC.

The V gene is TRBV2, the J gene TRBJ1-5; the match to TRBD1 covers 9 bases. CDR3 size: 15 residues. The ends lost 4 bases at V and 2 bases at J; junction bases unmatched: 3. In germline, CDR1 is SNHLY, CDR2 FYNNEI. The CDR3 protein is CASSGGQGGNQPQHF. CDR3 sequence (DNA): TGTGCCAGCAGTGGGGGACAGGGAGGCAATCAGCCCCAGCATTTT.

This chain connects TRBV6-5 to TRBJ2-3, with a weak D call TRBD1 (5 bases). Trimming shortened V by 2 bases and J by 1 base, and 10 bases separated the two germline ends. CDR1 MNHEY and CDR2 SVGAGI come from the germline V gene. This CDR3 has 15 residues. This CDR3 is CASSYGQGGTDTQYF. In DNA, the CDR3 is TGTGCCAGCAGTTACGGTCAGGGCGGCACAGATACGCAGTATTTT.

The rearrangement uses TRBV10-2 and TRBJ2-3; possible D gene TRBD2, 6 bases. This CDR3 is 15 amino acids long. Trimming shortened V by 7 bases and J by 2 bases, and 16 bases separated the two germline ends. Germline values: CDR1 WSHSY, CDR2 SAAADI. CDR3 loop: CASTTGSGLTDTQYF. The DNA for the CDR3 is TGCGCCAGCACTACGGGTAGCGGCCTCACAGATACGCAGTATTTT.

The chain recombines TRBV6-2 or TRBV6-3 with TRBJ1-1; a possible D gene is TRBD1 (5 bases). V lost 5 bases to trimming and J lost 0 bases, with 13 bases between them. The germline gives CDR1 MNHEY, CDR2 SVGEGT. The CDR3 covers 15 residues. In DNA form, the CDR3 reads TGTGCCAGCAGTGCCCTGGGGACTATGAACACTGAAGCTTTCTTT. This encodes CASSALGTMNTEAFF.

The J gene is TRBJ2-2, the V gene TRBV5-1, with D unresolved. The CDR3 extends over 12 amino acids. Germline V gene sequence: CDR1 SGHRS, CDR2 YFSETQ. V lost 1 base to trimming and J lost 3 bases, with 1 base between them. This CDR3 reads CASSLYTGELFF. DNA of the CDR3: TGCGCCAGCAGCTTGTACACCGGGGAGCTGTTTTTT.

The gene calls are TRBV15 and TRBJ1-2, with D uncertain. The CDR3 consists of 14 residues. Trimming cost V 1 base and J 0 bases, with 6 bases left between them. Looked up from germline, CDR1 is LNHNV and CDR2 is YYDKDF (reference sequence). CDR3 amino acids: CATSRGGANYGYTF. DNA for the CDR3: TGTGCCACCAGCAGAGGGGGAGCTAACTATGGCTACACCTTC.

This chain connects TRBV5-1 to TRBJ2-3; 8 bases match TRBD1. The CDR3 is made up of 14 amino acids. The germline V gene has CDR1 SGHRS and CDR2 YFSETQ. V lost 1 base to trimming and J lost 5 bases; unmatched junction nucleotides: 3. The CDR3 spells CASSLQGAIDTQYF. CDR3 DNA: TGCGCCAGCAGCTTGCAGGGGGCCATAGATACGCAGTATTTT.